This TCR beta chain was obtained from a study of lymphopenia after photon versus proton radiotherapy. Findings and caveats of the study: Post-nadir TCR diversity decline inversely tracked overall survival among those who died. Authors raise, but do not show, better survival with proton therapy. After the lymphocyte nadir, photon-treated repertoires showed oligoclonal expansion, especially of CD8+ Temra cells. Relative stability marked proton patients; photon patients lost diversity and naive cells.

Sequenced by immunoSEQ multiplex PCR; TCRdb stores in-frame clones only, minus some. The data contain about 42,000 clones, around 86% of them singletons. The germline V gene has CDR1 SGHTS and CDR2 YDEGEE. This CDR3 comprises 15 residues. This clone appeared a single time. The antigen is unknown. An end of the junction differs from the germline gene, which may be a read error. This sequence was found in a woman in her sixties or seventies with pancreatic cancer. V usage is TRBV5-8 and J usage is TRBJ2-3; D remains ambiguous. Sequenced material: peripheral blood, taken from a patient treated with proton-based radiotherapy. Written as DNA, the CDR3 is TGTGCCAGCAACTTGGTTCGGGCGCTGACAGATACGCAGTATTTT. Translating gives CASNLVRALTDTQYF.